A single sample gave rise to the 13 T cell receptor beta chains below, sequenced in a study of OX40 agonist ivuxolimab in advanced cancers. The method was immunoSEQ multiplex PCR; TCRdb's version includes in-frame clones alone and lacks a portion of them. The sample contains tens of thousands of clones, about 81% of which appear only once. The sample consisted of CD4+ or CD8+ T cells sorted from blood, taken in a trial of the OX40 agonist ivuxolimab. The origin of the receptors is an adult with an advanced solid tumor such as melanoma, head and neck, liver or kidney cancer.

This clone was picked up one time. The rearrangement links TRBV7-6 to TRBJ1-4; D may be TRBD1 (6 bases). The ends were cut back, 1 base at V and 6 bases at J, with 9 bases in the middle. The CDR3 spans 14 residues. Germline V gives CDR1 SGHVS, CDR2 FNYEAQ. DNA for the CDR3: TGTGCCAGCAGCTTAGAAGCAGGGGATGAAAAACTGTTTTTT. Translation gives CASSLEAGDEKLFF.

This chain connects TRBV5-4 to TRBJ2-3; possible D gene TRBD1, 5 bases. Trimming pared 4 bases from V and 4 bases from J, leaving 7 bases between. Germline V gives CDR1 SGHNT, CDR2 YYREEE (reference sequence). The CDR3 runs to 12 residues. CDR3 amino acids: CASSLGADTQYF. The CDR3 region has the DNA TGTGCCAGCAGCCTAGGGGCAGATACGCAGTATTTT. Drawing the rest from reference TRBV5-4 and TRBJ2-3, the complete variable domain is ETGVTQSPTHLIKTRGQQVTLRCSSQSGHNTVSWYQQALGQGPQFIFQYYREEENGRGNFPPRFSGLQFPNYSSELNVNALELDDSALYLCASSLGADTQYFGPGTRLTVL.

The sample holds one count of this clone. The chain couples TRBV4-1 to TRBJ1-5; D uncertain. Looked up from germline, CDR1 is MGHRA and CDR2 is YSYEKL. The CDR3 loop spans 16 amino acids. V was trimmed by 1 base and J by 1 base, leaving 11 bases between them. In DNA, the CDR3 is TGCGCCAGCAGCCAAGGGGCGGGAAGGAGCAATCAGCCCCAGCATTTT. Protein product: CASSQGAGRSNQPQHF.

J is TRBJ1-3 and V is TRBV7-9; TRBD1 agrees at 7 bases. Germline CDR1 reads SEHNR; CDR2 reads FQNEAQ (reference sequence). V lost 5 bases to trimming and J lost 1 base; unmatched junction nucleotides: 5. The length of the CDR3 is 15 residues. DNA for the CDR3: TGTGCCAGCAGCCCACAGGGGTCTTCTGGAAACACCATATATTTT. Its translation: CASSPQGSSGNTIYF.

This clone was seen a few times. The chain uses TRBV5-6 and TRBJ2-1; 10 bases align to TRBD1. CDR3 length equals 12 residues. In germline, CDR1 is SGHDT, CDR2 YYEEEE. V lost 5 bases and J lost 7; bases outside the gene matches: 0. CDR3: CASRGQGNEQFF. The CDR3 region has the DNA TGTGCCAGCAGGGGACAGGGGAATGAGCAGTTCTTC.

This chain uses TRBV5-1 with TRBJ2-1; 7 positions match TRBD1. Unmatched junction bases numbered 9, after V lost 8 bases and J lost 7 bases. The CDR3 consists of 13 residues. Germline CDR1 SGHRS, CDR2 YFSETQ. CDR3: CASVTAGGNEQFF. The DNA for the CDR3 is TGCGCCAGTGTGACCGCAGGGGGAAATGAGCAGTTCTTC.

The rearrangement joins TRBV7-2 to TRBJ1-2; 7 positions match TRBD1. Germline V gene data show CDR1 as SGHTA and CDR2 as FQGNSA. With V trimmed by 5 bases and J by 5 bases, 14 bases remained unmatched. This CDR3 has 16 residues. Here the CDR3 reads CASSHGQAYREYGYTF. The DNA for the CDR3 is TGTGCCAGCAGCCACGGACAGGCCTACCGAGAATATGGCTACACCTTC.

The J gene is TRBJ2-1, the V gene TRBV7-9, with D perhaps matching TRBD1 or TRBD2 (5 bases each). This CDR3 is 17 amino acids long. CDR1 SEHNR and CDR2 FQNEAQ come from the germline V gene (reference sequence). Between the trimmed V and J ends, which lost 3 bases and 2 bases, there was a span of 17 bases. Here the CDR3 reads CASSLLGVAYTYNEQFF. The DNA for the CDR3 is TGTGCCAGCAGCTTGCTGGGGGTGGCGTACACCTACAATGAGCAGTTCTTC.

This clone was seen a handful of times. This chain joins TRBV9 and TRBJ2-2; no reliable D call. CDR3 size: 17 residues. CDR1 and CDR2 from the germline V gene are SGDLS and YYNGEE. The germline V and J ends were trimmed by 0 bases and 0 bases, with 12 bases remaining between them. The CDR3 loop is CASSVAVLGPNTGELFF. The CDR3 nucleotides read TGTGCCAGCAGCGTAGCTGTCTTAGGACCGAACACCGGGGAGCTGTTTTTT.

This chain links TRBV27 with TRBJ2-1; D tentatively fits TRBD1 or TRBD2 (5 bases each). Germline loops: CDR1 MNHEY, CDR2 SMNVEV (reference sequence). This CDR3 contains 14 residues. Deletions cut 7 bases from V and 3 bases from J, with 13 bases between. The CDR3 DNA reads TGTGCCAGCACCTGGGGGAACCTCTACAATGAGCAGTTCTTC. Residues: CASTWGNLYNEQFF.

The chain has TRBV7-9 and TRBJ2-7; D is undetermined. The V and J ends lost 5 bases and 1 base respectively, with 9 bases between them. This CDR3 comprises 13 residues. Germline CDR1 is SEHNR and CDR2 is FQNEAQ (reference sequence). The CDR3 sequence: CASSASESYEQYF. CDR3 nucleotides: TGTGCCAGCAGCGCCTCGGAATCCTACGAGCAGTACTTC.

The chain links TRBV7-3 to TRBJ1-1, with a weak D call TRBD1 (5 bases). This CDR3 is 12 amino acids long. Trimming cost V 5 bases and J 8 bases, with 12 bases left between them. Germline loops: CDR1 SGHTA, CDR2 FQGTGA. The CDR3: CASSKRTNEAFF. As DNA, the CDR3 is TGTGCCAGCAGCAAGAGGACAAACGAAGCTTTCTTT.

The chain combines TRBV7-8 with TRBJ2-5, with a tentative D call TRBD1 (5 bases). The DNA matches TRBJ2-7 better at its end, which makes the J call doubtful. This CDR3 contains 13 residues. Germline loops: CDR1 SGHVS, CDR2 FQNEAQ. The CDR3 reads CASSTGPGYEQYF. As DNA, the CDR3 is TGTGCCAGCAGCACAGGCCCAGGCTACGAGCAGTACTTC.